Following are 29 T cell receptor beta chains from one sample sequenced in a study of technical replicates of blood from a few donors. Using immunoSEQ multiplex PCR, the repertoire was profiled, and TCRdb retains in-frame clones only, with some absent. The data show over 90,000 clones, roughly 96% seen once. The sample was T cells isolated from PBMCs. All receptors come from a human donor in good health.

V and J are TRBV19 and TRBJ1-1, with TRBD1 matching 10 bases. Losses at the gene ends were 7 bases for V and 12 bases for J; bases not matched to a gene: 11. The CDR3 runs to 13 residues. Germline V gene lookup returns CDR1 LNHDA and CDR2 SQIVND (reference sequence). In DNA, the CDR3 is TGTGCCAGTATGGGGACAGGGGAATTTGTGTCTTTCTTT. This gives the protein CASMGTGEFVSFF.

The CDR3 spells CASSSQGATSYEQYF. The DNA for the CDR3 is TGTGCCAGCAGCTCACAGGGGGCTACCTCCTACGAGCAGTACTTC. This rearrangement joins TRBV5-4 to TRBJ2-7; 9 nucleotides align to TRBD1. Germline CDR1 and CDR2: SGHNT and YYREEE (reference sequence). The CDR3 extends over 15 amino acids. Unmatched junction bases numbered 4, after V lost 3 bases and J lost 0 bases.

V and J are TRBV5-4 and TRBJ2-1; possible D gene TRBD1, 5 bases. There are 13 residues in the CDR3. Trimming left V 1 base short and J 6 bases short, with 8 bases between. Per the germline V gene, CDR1 is SGHNT and CDR2 is YYREEE (reference sequence). The CDR3 sequence is CASSLQGGNEQFF. The CDR3 nucleotides are TGTGCCAGCAGCTTGCAGGGCGGCAATGAGCAGTTCTTC.

The chain has TRBV27 and TRBJ1-5; 8 nucleotides agree with TRBD1. V shed 4 bases, J shed 1 base, and the junction held 6 bases outside the gene matches. Germline CDR1 reads MNHEY; CDR2 reads SMNVEV (reference sequence). The CDR3 extends over 16 amino acids. CDR3 nucleotide sequence: TGTGCCAGCAGTTATTATTCAGGGGGCAGCAATCAGCCCCAGCATTTT. Protein product: CASSYYSGGSNQPQHF.

J is TRBJ2-7 and V is TRBV28; TRBD1 agrees at 12 bases. The CDR3 has 16 amino acids. Losses at the gene ends were 3 bases for V and 5 bases for J; bases not matched to a gene: 8. Germline values: CDR1 MDHEN, CDR2 SYDVKM. CDR3 in DNA: TGTGCCAGCAGTTTTGTTTTAGGGACAGGGGGCGACGAGCAGTACTTC. It codes for CASSFVLGTGGDEQYF. The entire variable domain, with the rest obtained from reference TRBV28 and TRBJ2-7, is as follows: DVKVTQSSRYLVKRTGEKVFLECVQDMDHENMFWYRQDPGLGLRLIYFSYDVKMKEKGDIPEGYSVSREKKERFSLILESASTNQTSMYLCASSFVLGTGGDEQYFGPGTRLTVT.

The chain combines TRBV9 with TRBJ2-1; D is possibly TRBD2 (5 bases). This CDR3 comprises 12 residues. From germline, CDR1 is SGDLS and CDR2 YYNGEE. Trimming left V 4 bases short and J 9 bases short, with 11 bases between. This CDR3 reads CASSLMEAEQFF. DNA for the CDR3: TGTGCCAGCAGCTTAATGGAGGCTGAGCAGTTCTTC.

This chain links TRBV28 with TRBJ2-5; perhaps TRBD2 as D (6 bases). V was shortened by 7 bases and J by 0 bases, with 12 bases between the two germline ends. CDR1 and CDR2 from the germline V gene are MDHEN and SYDVKM. The CDR3 runs to 14 residues. The CDR3 reads CASIGAGHQETQYF. CDR3 nucleotides: TGTGCCAGCATAGGGGCGGGACACCAAGAGACCCAGTACTTC.

This chain connects TRBV28 to TRBJ2-1; 7 nucleotides align to TRBD2. Unmatched junction bases numbered 4, after V lost 8 bases and J lost 3 bases. Germline CDR1 and CDR2: MDHEN and SYDVKM. The CDR3 totals 13 residues. The CDR3 reads CASGQRGYNEQFF. The CDR3 region has the DNA TGTGCCAGCGGCCAGCGGGGCTACAATGAGCAGTTCTTC.

This clone was observed a single time. V usage is TRBV4-1 and J usage is TRBJ2-1; the D gene is possibly TRBD1 (5 bases). The V and J ends lost 5 bases and 10 bases respectively, with 15 bases between them. The CDR3 is made up of 13 amino acids. Germline values: CDR1 MGHRA, CDR2 YSYEKL. The CDR3 DNA is TGCGCCAGCAGCTCAGGGTCTAGAGGCGAGCAGTTCTTC. Protein product: CASSSGSRGEQFF.

The chain joins TRBV7-9 to TRBJ1-1, with D perhaps TRBD1 (5 bases). V lost 5 bases and J 4 bases, leaving 17 bases between the germline ends. The V gene's germline CDR1 is SEHNR and CDR2 FQNEAQ (reference sequence). This CDR3 spans 15 amino acids. The CDR3 DNA reads TGTGCCAGCAGCCACAACCTGTGGAGGGGCACTGAAGCTTTCTTT. Protein product: CASSHNLWRGTEAFF.

The sample holds a few counts of this clone. The chain recombines TRBV10-1 with TRBJ2-1, with a weak D call TRBD2 (7 bases). Trimming took 1 base from V and 5 from J, leaving 12 bases between them. The V gene's germline CDR1 is WNHNN and CDR2 SYGVQD (reference sequence). The CDR3 length is 15 residues. The CDR3 DNA follows: TGCGCCAGCAGTGAGTGGAGGGGGGGACACAATGAGCAGTTCTTC. This codes for CASSEWRGGHNEQFF.

This chain uses TRBV25-1 with TRBJ2-5; 7 bases line up with TRBD1. CDR1 is MGHDK and CDR2 is SYGVNS in the germline V gene. The CDR3 extends over 13 amino acids. The junction had 2 bases not matched to a gene; V was cut back by 4 bases and J by 3 bases. The CDR3 nucleotides are TGTGCCAGCAGTGGACAGGGTAAAGAGACCCAGTACTTC. The encoded protein is CASSGQGKETQYF.

This chain links TRBV18 with TRBJ1-3; maybe TRBD1 (5 bases). CDR1 KGHSH and CDR2 LQKENI come from the germline V gene. The CDR3 covers 16 residues. Trimming shortened V by 6 bases and J by 7 bases, and 22 bases separated the two germline ends. The CDR3 DNA reads TGTGCCAGCTCTGGGCGTCAGGGCTTACACCCGAACACCATATATTTT. Its translation: CASSGRQGLHPNTIYF.

The V gene is TRBV9, the J gene TRBJ2-1; the match to TRBD2 covers 10 bases. Germline V gene data show CDR1 as SGDLS and CDR2 as YYNGEE. CDR3 length: 15 amino acids. Trimming at V came to 3 bases and at J to 5 bases, leaving 5 bases not matched to a gene. CDR3 in DNA: TGTGCCAGCAGCGGCTCTAGCGGGAGTAACAATGAGCAGTTCTTC. This gives the protein CASSGSSGSNNEQFF.

The chain joins TRBV14 to TRBJ2-3; D is undetermined. V was shortened by 4 bases and J by 6 bases, with 8 bases between the two germline ends. CDR3 length equals 12 residues. Germline V lookup: CDR1 SGHDN, CDR2 FVKESK. The CDR3 loop reads CASSPWPDTQYF. In nucleotides, the CDR3 is TGTGCCAGCAGCCCATGGCCCGATACGCAGTATTTT.

This sequence joins TRBV9 and TRBJ2-2; 14 positions match TRBD2. The CDR3 loop spans 18 amino acids. V lost 3 bases, J lost 4 bases, and 8 bases stayed unmatched. The germline gives CDR1 SGDLS, CDR2 YYNGEE. The CDR3 coding sequence is TGTGCCAGCAGCGGGGGACTAGCGGGAGCGGATAGCACCGGGGAGCTGTTTTTT. It encodes CASSGGLAGADSTGELFF.

This chain connects TRBV5-6 to TRBJ1-5; TRBD1 aligns across 8 bases. The CDR3 is 14 amino acids. Losses at the gene ends were 3 bases for V and 5 bases for J; bases not matched to a gene: 4. From germline, CDR1 is SGHDT and CDR2 YYEEEE. CDR3 protein: CASSSGTGHQPQHF. CDR3 DNA: TGTGCCAGCAGCTCTGGGACAGGTCATCAGCCCCAGCATTTT.

The chain combines TRBV5-4 with TRBJ2-7, with a weak D call TRBD2 (6 bases). Germline loops: CDR1 SGHNT, CDR2 YYREEE (reference sequence). The CDR3 is 15 amino acids. The V end was cut by 4 bases, the J end by 2 bases, with 16 bases between. Here the CDR3 DNA reads TGTGCCAGCAGCCCATTCGGGCGGGGACCCTACGAGCAGTACTTC. It encodes CASSPFGRGPYEQYF.

A single count supports this clone. The chain recombines TRBV6-5 with TRBJ1-2, with D unresolved. Germline V lookup: CDR1 MNHEY, CDR2 SVGAGI. The CDR3 spans 14 residues. Deletions cut 6 bases from V and 4 bases from J, with 15 bases between. CDR3 DNA: TGTGCCAGCAGCTTTGACTCGGAGGGCTATGGCTACACCTTC. It specifies CASSFDSEGYGYTF.

The V gene is TRBV7-8, the J gene TRBJ2-2; TRBD2 matches at 15 bases. The CDR3 spans 17 residues. Trimming took 3 bases from V and 6 from J; bases not matched to a gene: 5. The germline V gene encodes CDR1 SGHVS and CDR2 FQNEAQ. The CDR3 here is CASSFGLAGGPAGELFF. The CDR3 DNA sequence: TGTGCCAGCAGCTTCGGACTAGCGGGAGGGCCGGCCGGGGAGCTGTTTTTT.

This chain connects TRBV7-9 to TRBJ2-1, with D perhaps matching TRBD2 (6 bases). Germline CDR1 SEHNR, CDR2 FQNEAQ (reference sequence). V lost 0 bases and J lost 7, with 25 bases in between. The CDR3 consists of 19 residues. The CDR3 DNA reads as TGTGCCAGCAGCTTAGCGATATCGTTATGGCGGGAAGTTTATAATGAGCAGTTCTTC. Its translation: CASSLAISLWREVYNEQFF.

This chain connects TRBV29-1 to TRBJ2-3; TRBD2 matches 7 bases. The ends lost 7 bases at V and 0 bases at J; junction bases unmatched: 4. This CDR3 has 13 amino acids. In germline, CDR1 is SQVTM, CDR2 ANQGSEA. CDR3 nucleotide sequence: TGCAGCGCCGGGACTACTAGCACAGATACGCAGTATTTT. It translates to CSAGTTSTDTQYF.

V is TRBV7-2 and J is TRBJ2-5, with TRBD2 matching 7 bases. Germline CDR1 is SGHTA and CDR2 is FQGNSA. This CDR3 is built from 16 residues. V trimming: 5 bases; J trimming: 5 bases; junction bases outside the gene matches: 14. The CDR3 DNA reads as TGTGCCAGCAGCGCCCCCCTTTGGCGGGAGAGGGAGACCCAGTACTTC. This codes for CASSAPLWRERETQYF.

The chain carries TRBV27 and TRBJ1-5, with D maybe TRBD1 (6 bases). CDR3 length: 15 amino acids. CDR1 MNHEY and CDR2 SMNVEV come from the germline V gene (reference sequence). Trimming stripped 4 bases from V and 7 bases from J, with 17 bases between. CDR3 coding DNA: TGTGCCAGCAGTTCAGGTCCCAGGGGTAGCCAGCCCCAGCATTTT. Translating gives CASSSGPRGSQPQHF.

The chain employs TRBV5-6 and TRBJ2-5, with D perhaps TRBD2 (5 bases). This CDR3 region has 15 residues. The V gene's germline CDR1 is SGHDT and CDR2 YYEEEE. V was pared by 3 bases and J by 3 bases, with 15 bases between. The CDR3 region has the DNA TGTGCCAGCAGCTCAAGAAGCCGGGGAGAAGAGACCCAGTACTTC. It translates to CASSSRSRGEETQYF.

The chain couples TRBV18 to TRBJ1-1, with 9 bases lining up with TRBD1. The CDR3 has 16 residues. Germline CDR1 KGHSH, CDR2 LQKENI. V shed 3 bases and J 5 bases; nucleotides not matched to a gene: 10. This CDR3 reads CASSPTATGGYTEAFF. CDR3 nucleotide sequence: TGTGCCAGCTCACCCACGGCCACAGGGGGCTATACTGAAGCTTTCTTT.

The chain is built from TRBV7-6 and TRBJ2-1, with 7 positions matching TRBD2. CDR1 SGHVS and CDR2 FNYEAQ come from the germline V gene. J lost 4 bases, V lost 1 base, and 7 bases had no gene match. This CDR3 spans 16 amino acids. CDR3 DNA: TGTGCCAGCAGCTTAGAGATGGGGGGAGGGTACAATGAGCAGTTCTTC. This translates into CASSLEMGGGYNEQFF.

The V call is TRBV6-1, the J call TRBJ2-7; 8 bases are shared with TRBD1. With 3 bases clipped from V and 9 bases from J, the junction kept 13 bases outside the gene matches. CDR1 MNHNS and CDR2 SASEGT come from the germline V gene. This CDR3 contains 15 residues. The CDR3 nucleotides are TGTGCCAGCAGTGATCGGTTTCCGGACAGGGCTGGGCAGTACTTC. Translated, it gives CASSDRFPDRAGQYF.

The gene calls are TRBV27 and TRBJ2-7, with D perhaps matching TRBD2 (5 bases). The CDR3 contains 16 residues. V was clipped by 3 bases and J by 3 bases, with 18 bases between them. The germline CDR1 and CDR2 sequences are MNHEY and SMNVEV (reference sequence). The CDR3 loop is CASSFGGPALIYEQYF. The CDR3 nucleotides read TGTGCCAGCAGTTTTGGCGGGCCGGCCCTTATCTACGAGCAGTACTTC.